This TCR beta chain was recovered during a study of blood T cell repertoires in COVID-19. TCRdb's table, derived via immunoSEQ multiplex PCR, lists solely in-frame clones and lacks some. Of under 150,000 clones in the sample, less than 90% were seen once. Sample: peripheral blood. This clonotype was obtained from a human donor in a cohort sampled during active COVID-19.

The CDR3 nucleotides read TGTGCCAGCAGCTTAGGTACAGGGCTGTCACCCCTCCACTTT. Its translation: CASSLGTGLSPLHF. This chain connects TRBV11-2 to TRBJ1-6; possible D gene TRBD1, 6 bases. This CDR3 is built from 14 residues. V lost 1 base, J lost 10 bases, and 11 bases lay in between. Germline CDR1 SGHAT, CDR2 FQNNGV.